The T cell receptor beta chain under discussion was sequenced for a study of chemoradiotherapy in HPV16-positive cancers. Study-level background: Candidate HPV-specific T-cell clones and common TCR motifs came from functional assays in a couple of HPV16-positive patients.

As regards this clone: Its antigen is unidentified.

Overall study results and limits: Only a couple of HPV16-positive patients supplied the functional HPV-specificity definition. Candidate HPV-specific clones and E7-related TCR motifs grew in tumor during treatment.

Data came from immunoSEQ multiplex PCR; TCRdb stores just in-frame clones and leaves some out. The table shows some 30,000 clones, with more than 85% occurring only once. The receptor was isolated from a human donor with HPV-associated anogenital cancer. The sequencing here drew on blood, taken from a patient who underwent chemoradiotherapy.

CDR3 sequence (DNA): TGTGCCAGCAGCCCCAGGGGTACTGCGAACACCGGGGAGCTGTTTTTT. The encoded protein is CASSPRGTANTGELFF. This chain joins TRBV11-2 and TRBJ2-2; a weak D match, TRBD1 (6 bases). This CDR3 comprises 16 residues. V was trimmed by 5 bases and J by 0 bases, leaving 13 bases between them. Germline V gives CDR1 SGHAT, CDR2 FQNNGV.